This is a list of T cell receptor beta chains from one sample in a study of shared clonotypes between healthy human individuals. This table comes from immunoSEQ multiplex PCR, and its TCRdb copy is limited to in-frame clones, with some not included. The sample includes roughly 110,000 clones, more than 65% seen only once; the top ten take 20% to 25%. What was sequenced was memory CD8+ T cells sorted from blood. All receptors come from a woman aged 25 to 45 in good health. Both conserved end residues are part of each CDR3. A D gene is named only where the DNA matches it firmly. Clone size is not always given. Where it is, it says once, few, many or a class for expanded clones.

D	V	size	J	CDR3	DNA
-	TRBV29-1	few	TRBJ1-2	CSASQQGYGYTF	TGCAGCGCCTCACAACAGGGTTATGGCTACACCTTC
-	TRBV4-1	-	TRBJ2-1	CASSQDSIRGTSSYNEQFF	TGCGCCAGCAGCCAAGATAGTATTCGGGGGACCTCTTCCTACAATGAGCAGTTCTTC
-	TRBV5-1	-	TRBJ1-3	CASSSTFGGWNTIYF	TGCGCCAGCAGCTCCACGTTTGGAGGGTGGAACACCATATATTTT
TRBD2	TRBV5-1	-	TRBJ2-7	CASSLTSGRAYEQYF	TGCGCCAGCAGCTTAACTAGCGGGAGGGCCTACGAGCAGTACTTC
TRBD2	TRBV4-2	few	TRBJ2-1	CASSQGVAGDPNEQFF	TGTGCCAGCAGCCAAGGAGTAGCGGGAGACCCCAATGAGCAGTTCTTC
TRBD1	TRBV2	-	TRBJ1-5	CASSDQGQGIYSNQPQHF	TGTGCCAGCAGTGATCAGGGACAGGGGATTTATAGCAATCAGCCCCAGCATTTT
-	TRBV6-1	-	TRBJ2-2	CASSELIETGELFF	TGTGCCAGCAGTGAACTGATAGAGACCGGGGAGCTGTTTTTT
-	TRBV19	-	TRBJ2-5	CASSIAWLGETQYF	TGTGCCAGTAGTATAGCCTGGCTCGGGGAGACCCAGTACTTC
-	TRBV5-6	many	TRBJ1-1	CASRRVMNTEAFF	TGTGCCAGCAGGAGGGTCATGAACACTGAAGCTTTCTTT
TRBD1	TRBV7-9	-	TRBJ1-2	CASSSHRTGINYGYTF	TGTGCCAGCAGCTCACATAGGACAGGGATTAACTATGGCTACACCTTC
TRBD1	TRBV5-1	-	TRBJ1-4	CASSVSRDREGKLFF	TGCGCCAGCAGCGTCTCCCGGGACAGGGAGGGAAAACTGTTTTTT
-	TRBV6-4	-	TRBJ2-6	CASSDSLSSGANVLTF	TGTGCCAGCAGTGACTCGTTAAGCTCTGGGGCCAACGTCCTGACTTTC
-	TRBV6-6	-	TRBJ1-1	CASSPSGTEAFF	TGTGCCAGCAGCCCCAGCGGCACTGAAGCTTTCTTT
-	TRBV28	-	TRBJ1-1	CASSLPGTIGNAEAFF	TGTGCCAGCAGTTTACCCGGGACTATCGGGAACGCTGAAGCTTTCTTT
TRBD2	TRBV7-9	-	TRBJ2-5	CASSLAASGSLSETQYF	TGTGCCAGCAGCTTAGCGGCTAGCGGGAGTCTTTCGGAGACCCAGTACTTC
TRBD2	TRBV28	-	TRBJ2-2	CASWMTSGRGELFF	TGTGCCAGCTGGATGACTAGCGGGCGGGGGGAGCTGTTTTTT
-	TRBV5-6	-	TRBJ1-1	CASSLVWGAYTEAFF	TGTGCCAGCAGCTTGGTTTGGGGGGCGTACACTGAAGCTTTCTTT
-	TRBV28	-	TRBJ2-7	CATLRASSYEQYF	TGTGCCACCCTACGGGCCAGCTCCTACGAGCAGTACTTC
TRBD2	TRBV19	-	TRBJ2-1	CASSIGLAGNKEQFF	TGTGCCAGTAGTATAGGACTAGCGGGAAACAAGGAGCAGTTCTTC
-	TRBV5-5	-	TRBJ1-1	CASSPQVGRTEAFF	TGTGCCAGCAGCCCACAGGTTGGTCGCACTGAAGCTTTCTTT
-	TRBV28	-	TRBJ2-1	CASSLDSSSYNEQFF	TGTGCCAGCAGCCTCGACTCATCATCCTACAATGAGCAGTTCTTC
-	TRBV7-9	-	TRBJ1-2	CASSFVQNGYTF	TGTGCCAGCAGCTTCGTTCAGAATGGCTACACCTTC
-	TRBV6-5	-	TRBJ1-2	CASTLGFGQTGYTF	TGTGCCAGCACCCTCGGGTTCGGGCAAACTGGCTACACCTTC
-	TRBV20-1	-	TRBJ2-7	CSARESYEQYF	TGCAGTGCCAGGGAATCCTACGAGCAGTACTTC
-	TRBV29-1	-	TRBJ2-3	CSVEAEFTDTQYF	TGCAGCGTTGAAGCGGAGTTCACAGATACGCAGTATTTT
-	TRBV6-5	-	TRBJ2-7	CASSYSSSGTYEQYF	TGTGCCAGCAGTTACTCGAGCTCAGGTACCTACGAGCAGTACTTC
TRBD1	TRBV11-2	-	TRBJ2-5	CASSSRVDRGQETQYF	TGTGCCAGCAGCTCGCGGGTCGACAGGGGGCAAGAGACCCAGTACTTC
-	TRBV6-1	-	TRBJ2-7	CASTRQAAYEQYF	TGTGCCAGCACCCGACAGGCCGCCTACGAGCAGTACTTC
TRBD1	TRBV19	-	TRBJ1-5	CASSSRQGGNQPQHF	TGTGCCAGTAGTTCCCGACAGGGGGGTAATCAGCCCCAGCATTTT